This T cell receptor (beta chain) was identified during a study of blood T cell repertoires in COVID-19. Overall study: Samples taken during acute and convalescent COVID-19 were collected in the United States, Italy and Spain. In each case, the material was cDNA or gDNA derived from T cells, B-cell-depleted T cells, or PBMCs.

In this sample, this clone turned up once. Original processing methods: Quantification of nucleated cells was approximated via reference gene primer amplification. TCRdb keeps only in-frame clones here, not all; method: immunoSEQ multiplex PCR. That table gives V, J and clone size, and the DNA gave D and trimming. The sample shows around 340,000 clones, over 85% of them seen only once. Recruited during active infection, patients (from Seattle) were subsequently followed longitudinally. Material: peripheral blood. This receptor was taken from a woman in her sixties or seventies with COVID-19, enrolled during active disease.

CDR3 nucleotide sequence: TGTGCCACCGCCCAGGGCGGATCTAACTATGGCTACACCTTC. This sequence encodes CATAQGGSNYGYTF. This sequence joins TRBV28 and TRBJ1-2, with D tentatively TRBD1 (5 bases). Germline V gene lookup returns CDR1 MDHEN and CDR2 SYDVKM. Trimming removed 10 bases at V and 0 bases at J, with 15 bases between. The CDR3 length is 14 residues.